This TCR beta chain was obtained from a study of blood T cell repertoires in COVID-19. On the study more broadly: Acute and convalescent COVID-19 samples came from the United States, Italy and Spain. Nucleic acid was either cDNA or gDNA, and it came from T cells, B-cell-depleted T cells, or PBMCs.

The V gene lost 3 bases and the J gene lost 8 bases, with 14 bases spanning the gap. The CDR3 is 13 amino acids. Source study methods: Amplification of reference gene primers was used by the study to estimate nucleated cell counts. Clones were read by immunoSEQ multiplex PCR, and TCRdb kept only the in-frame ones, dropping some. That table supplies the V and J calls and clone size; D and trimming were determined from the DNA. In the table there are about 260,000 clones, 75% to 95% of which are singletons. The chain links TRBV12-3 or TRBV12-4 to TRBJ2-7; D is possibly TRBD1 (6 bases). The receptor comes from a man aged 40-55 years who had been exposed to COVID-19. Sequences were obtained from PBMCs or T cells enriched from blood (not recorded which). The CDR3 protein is CASSFTQGSQQYF. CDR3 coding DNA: TGTGCCAGCAGTTTTACGCAGGGGTCCCAGCAGTACTTC.